A selection of T cell receptor beta chains follows, all from one sample in a study of cytomegalovirus exposure and HLA in healthy donors. This table comes from immunoSEQ multiplex PCR, and its TCRdb copy is limited to in-frame clones, with some not included. The sample spans 38,000 or so clones; the ten largest clones claim about 8.9%. Material for sequencing was PBMCs. Receptors were obtained from a man aged 35-49 years in good health and CMV-seropositive. Each CDR3 is given without its conserved first and last residue.

>TRBJ2-1|TRBV5-1
ASRGLGSVEEQF
>TRBJ2-1|TRBV13
ASSFEGGEQF
>TRBJ2-4|TRBV29-1
SATWDTWDIQY
>TRBJ1-1|TRBV10-3
AISVQSNTEAF
>TRBJ1-4|TRBV10-3
AISVSGSNSEKLF
>TRBJ2-2|TRBV18
ASSPRSGGNTGELF
>TRBJ2-7|TRBV19
ASKGLTYEQY
>TRBJ2-7|TRBV7-8
ASSIPPGPEQY
>TRBJ2-1|TRBV30
AWSGHLLF
>TRBJ2-5|TRBV27
ASSLSQGARETQY
>TRBJ2-7|TRBV13
ASSLGQSLLEQY
>TRBJ2-7|TRBV7-2
ASSEQGDHSYEQY